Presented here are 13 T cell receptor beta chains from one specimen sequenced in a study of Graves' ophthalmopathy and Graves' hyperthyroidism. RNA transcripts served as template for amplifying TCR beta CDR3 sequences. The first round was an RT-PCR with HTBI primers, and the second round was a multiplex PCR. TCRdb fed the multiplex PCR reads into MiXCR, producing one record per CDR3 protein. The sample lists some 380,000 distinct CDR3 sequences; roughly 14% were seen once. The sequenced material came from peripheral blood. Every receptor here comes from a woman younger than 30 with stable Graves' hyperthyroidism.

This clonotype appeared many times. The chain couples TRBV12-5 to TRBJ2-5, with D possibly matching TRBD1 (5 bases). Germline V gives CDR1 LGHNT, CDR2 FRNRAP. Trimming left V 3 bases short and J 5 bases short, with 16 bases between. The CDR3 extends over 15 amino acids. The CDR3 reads CASGLLSGWTETQYF. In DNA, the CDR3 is TGTGCTAGTGGTTTACTTTCAGGGTGGACGGAGACCCAGTACTTC. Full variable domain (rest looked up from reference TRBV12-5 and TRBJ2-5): DARVTQTPRHKVTEMGQEVTMRCQPILGHNTVFWYRQTMMQGLELLAYFRNRAPLDDSGMPKDRFSAEMPDATLATLKIQPSEPRDSAVYFCASGLLSGWTETQYFGPGTRLLVL.

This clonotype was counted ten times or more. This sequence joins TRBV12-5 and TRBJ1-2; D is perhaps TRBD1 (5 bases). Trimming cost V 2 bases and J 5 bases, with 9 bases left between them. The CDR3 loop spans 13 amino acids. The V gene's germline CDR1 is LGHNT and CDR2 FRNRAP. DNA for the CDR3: TGTGCTAGTGGTTTGCCACCAGGGTATGGCTACACCTTC. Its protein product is CASGLPPGYGYTF.

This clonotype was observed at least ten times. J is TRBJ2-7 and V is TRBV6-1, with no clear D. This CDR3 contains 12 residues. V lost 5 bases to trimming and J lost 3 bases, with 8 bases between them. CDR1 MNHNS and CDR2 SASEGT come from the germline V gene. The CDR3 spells CASSREIYEQYF. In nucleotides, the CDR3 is TGTGCCAGCAGTCGAGAAATCTACGAGCAGTACTTC.

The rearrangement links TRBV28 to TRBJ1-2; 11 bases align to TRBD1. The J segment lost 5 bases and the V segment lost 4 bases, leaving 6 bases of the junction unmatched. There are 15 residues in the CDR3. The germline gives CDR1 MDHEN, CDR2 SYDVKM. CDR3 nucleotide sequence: TGTGCCAGCAGTTCACGGGACAGGGGGTCTTATGGCTACACCTTC. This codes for CASSSRDRGSYGYTF.

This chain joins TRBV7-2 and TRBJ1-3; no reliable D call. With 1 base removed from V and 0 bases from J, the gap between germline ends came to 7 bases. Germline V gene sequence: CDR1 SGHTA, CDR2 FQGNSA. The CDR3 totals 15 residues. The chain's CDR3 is CASSLGFSSGNTIYF. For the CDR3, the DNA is TGTGCCAGCAGCTTAGGGTTCAGCTCTGGAAACACCATATATTTT.

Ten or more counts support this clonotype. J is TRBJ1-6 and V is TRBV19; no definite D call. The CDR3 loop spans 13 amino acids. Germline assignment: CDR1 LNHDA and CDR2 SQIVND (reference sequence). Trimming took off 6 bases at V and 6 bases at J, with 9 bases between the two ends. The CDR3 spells CASRDVGNSPLHF. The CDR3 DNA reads TGTGCCAGTAGGGATGTAGGTAATTCACCCCTCCACTTT.

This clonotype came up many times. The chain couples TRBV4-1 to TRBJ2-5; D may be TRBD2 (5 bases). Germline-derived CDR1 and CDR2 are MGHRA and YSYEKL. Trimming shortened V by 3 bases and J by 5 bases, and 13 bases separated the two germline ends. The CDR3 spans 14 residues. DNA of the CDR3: TGCGCCAGCAGCCAGTCTAGCTTCCACGAGACCCAGTACTTC. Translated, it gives CASSQSSFHETQYF.

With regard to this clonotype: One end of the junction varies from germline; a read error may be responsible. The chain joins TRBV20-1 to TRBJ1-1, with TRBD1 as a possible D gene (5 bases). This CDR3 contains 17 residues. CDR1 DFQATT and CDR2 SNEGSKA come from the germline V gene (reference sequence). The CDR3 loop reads CSARDRPGNRRFAEACF. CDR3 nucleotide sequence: TGCAGTGCTAGAGATCGGCCAGGGAACCGACGTTTCGCTGAAGCTTGCTTT.

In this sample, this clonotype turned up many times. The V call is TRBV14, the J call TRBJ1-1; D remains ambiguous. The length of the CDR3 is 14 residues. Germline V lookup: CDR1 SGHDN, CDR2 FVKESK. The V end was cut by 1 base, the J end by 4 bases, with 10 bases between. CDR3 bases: TGTGCCAGCAGCCAAGGGGGTATGGCCACTGAAGCTTTCTTT. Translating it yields CASSQGGMATEAFF.

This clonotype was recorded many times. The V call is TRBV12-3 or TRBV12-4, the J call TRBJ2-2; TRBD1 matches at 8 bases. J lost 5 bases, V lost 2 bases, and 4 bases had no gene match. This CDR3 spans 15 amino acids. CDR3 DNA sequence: TGTGCCAGCAGTTTAAGGACAGGGTGGACCGGGGAGCTGTTTTTT. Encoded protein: CASSLRTGWTGELFF.

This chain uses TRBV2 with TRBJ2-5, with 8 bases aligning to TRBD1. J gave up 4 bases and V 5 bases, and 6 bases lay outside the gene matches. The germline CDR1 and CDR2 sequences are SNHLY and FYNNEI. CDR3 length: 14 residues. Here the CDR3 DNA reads TGTGCCAGCAGTAAAGACAGGGGATCAGAGACCCAGTACTTC. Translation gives CASSKDRGSETQYF.

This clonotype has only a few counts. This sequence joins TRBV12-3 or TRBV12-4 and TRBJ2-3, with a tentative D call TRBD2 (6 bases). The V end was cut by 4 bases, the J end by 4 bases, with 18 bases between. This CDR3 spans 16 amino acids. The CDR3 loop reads CASSSPTSRSSDTQYF. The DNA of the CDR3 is TGTGCCAGCAGTTCCCCTACTAGCCGGAGTTCAGATACGCAGTATTTT.

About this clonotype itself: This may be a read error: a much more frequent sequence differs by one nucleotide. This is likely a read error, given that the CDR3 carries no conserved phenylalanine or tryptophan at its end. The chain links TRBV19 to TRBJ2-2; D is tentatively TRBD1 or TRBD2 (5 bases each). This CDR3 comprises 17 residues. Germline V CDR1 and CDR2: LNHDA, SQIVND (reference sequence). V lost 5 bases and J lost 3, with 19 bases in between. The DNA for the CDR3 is TGTGCCAGTAGTCCCCAGGGTCTAGCCCAGGACACCGGGGAGCTGTTTTTG. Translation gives CASSPQGLAQDTGELFL.